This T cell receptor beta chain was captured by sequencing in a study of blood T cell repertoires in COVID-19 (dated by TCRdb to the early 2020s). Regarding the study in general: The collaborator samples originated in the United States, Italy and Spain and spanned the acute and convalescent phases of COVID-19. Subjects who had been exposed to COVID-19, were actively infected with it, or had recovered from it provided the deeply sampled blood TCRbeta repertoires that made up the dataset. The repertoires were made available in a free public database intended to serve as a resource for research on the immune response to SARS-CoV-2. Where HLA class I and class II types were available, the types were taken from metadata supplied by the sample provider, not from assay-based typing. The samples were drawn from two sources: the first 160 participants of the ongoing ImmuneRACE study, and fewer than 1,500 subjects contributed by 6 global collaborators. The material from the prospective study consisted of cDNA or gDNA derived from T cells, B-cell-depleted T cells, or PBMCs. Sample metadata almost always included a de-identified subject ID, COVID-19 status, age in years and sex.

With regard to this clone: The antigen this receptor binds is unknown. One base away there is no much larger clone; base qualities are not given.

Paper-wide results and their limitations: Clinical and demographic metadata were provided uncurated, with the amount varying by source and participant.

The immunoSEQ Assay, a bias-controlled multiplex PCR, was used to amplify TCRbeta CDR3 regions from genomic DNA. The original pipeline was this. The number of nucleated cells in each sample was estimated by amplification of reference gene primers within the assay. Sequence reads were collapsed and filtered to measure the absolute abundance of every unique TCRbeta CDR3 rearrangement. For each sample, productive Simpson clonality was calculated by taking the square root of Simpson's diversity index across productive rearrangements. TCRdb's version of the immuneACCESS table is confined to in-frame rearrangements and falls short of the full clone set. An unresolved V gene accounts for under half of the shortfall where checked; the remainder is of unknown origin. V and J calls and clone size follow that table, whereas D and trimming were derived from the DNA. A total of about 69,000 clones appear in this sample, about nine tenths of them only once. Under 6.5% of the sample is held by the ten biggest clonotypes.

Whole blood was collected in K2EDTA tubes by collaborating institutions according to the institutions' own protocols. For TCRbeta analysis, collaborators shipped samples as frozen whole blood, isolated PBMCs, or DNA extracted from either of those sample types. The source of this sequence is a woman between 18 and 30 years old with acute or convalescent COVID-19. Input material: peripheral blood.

The DNA is as follows: TGTGCCAGCAGCTTGGTCGCCCTAACAGGGGGCACTAACTATGGCTACACCTTC. The resulting protein is CASSLVALTGGTNYGYTF. The chain is encoded by TRBV5-5 joined to TRBJ1-2, and TRBD1 matches 9 of the central bases. The CDR3 runs 18 residues from the cysteine to the phenylalanine. Of the read, only the CDR3 DNA is kept; its 54 bases are in frame from base 1. Via the germline V gene (reference sequence), CDR1 is SGHKS and CDR2 YYEKEE. The V end gives up 0 bases and the J end 0 bases, leaving 9 bases in the junction not matched to a gene.